This T cell receptor beta chain was identified in a study of cytomegalovirus exposure and HLA in healthy donors. Researchers ran the PCR with 60 Vbeta and 13 Jbeta primers. TCRdb's table, derived via immunoSEQ multiplex PCR, lists solely in-frame clones and lacks some. The sample has 81,000 or so clones, around 62% seen once. Samples came from healthy bone marrow donors. Despite likely unrecorded immune exposures, the donors were nominally healthy at the time of sampling. With regard to this clone: The antigen remains unidentified.

V was clipped by 4 bases and J by 4 bases, with 17 bases between them. The CDR3 covers 15 residues. Germline V gene data show CDR1 as SGHRS and CDR2 as YFSETQ. Study outcomes and limitations: TCR beta V- and J-gene trimming was later associated with a missense DCLRE1C variant. Most TCR sequences were seen very rarely across donors, but some public TCRs occurred in many.

This chain uses TRBV5-1 with TRBJ1-1; TRBD1 might be the D (6 bases). The source material was PBMCs. This clonotype was obtained from a woman aged 25-40 years in good health and CMV-seropositive. CDR3: CASSPGGGEITEAFF. In nucleotides, the CDR3 is TGCGCCAGCAGCCCAGGAGGGGGGGAAATCACTGAAGCTTTCTTT.